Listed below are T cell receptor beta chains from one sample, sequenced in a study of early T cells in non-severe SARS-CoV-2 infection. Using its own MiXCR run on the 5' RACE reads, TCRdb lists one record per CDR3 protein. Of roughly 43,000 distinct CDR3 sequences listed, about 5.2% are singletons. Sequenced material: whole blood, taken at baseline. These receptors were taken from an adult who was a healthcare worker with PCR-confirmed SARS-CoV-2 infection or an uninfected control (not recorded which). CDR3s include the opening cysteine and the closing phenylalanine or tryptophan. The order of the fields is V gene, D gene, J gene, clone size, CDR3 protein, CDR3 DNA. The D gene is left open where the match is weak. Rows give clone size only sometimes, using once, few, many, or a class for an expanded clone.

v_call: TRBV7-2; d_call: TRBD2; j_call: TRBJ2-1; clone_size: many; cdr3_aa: CASSGATSGGSLYNEQFF; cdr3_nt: TGTGCCAGCAGCGGCGCCACTAGCGGGGGAAGCCTTTACAATGAGCAGTTCTTC
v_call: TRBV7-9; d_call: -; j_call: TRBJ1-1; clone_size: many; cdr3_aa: CASGGQGGTEAFF; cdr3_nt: TGTGCCAGCGGGGGTCAGGGTGGGACTGAAGCTTTCTTT
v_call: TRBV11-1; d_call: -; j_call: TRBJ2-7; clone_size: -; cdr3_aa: CASSLEGLWSPEQYF; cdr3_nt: TGTGCCAGCAGCTTAGAAGGTTTGTGGAGTCCGGAGCAGTACTTC
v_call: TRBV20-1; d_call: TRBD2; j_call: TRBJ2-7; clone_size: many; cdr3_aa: CSARDFQREGYEQYF; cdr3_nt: TGCAGTGCTAGAGATTTCCAGCGGGAGGGCTACGAGCAGTACTTC
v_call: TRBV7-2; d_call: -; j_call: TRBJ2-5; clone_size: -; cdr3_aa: CASSGRAGRGETQYF; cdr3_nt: TGTGCCAGCAGCGGGCGGGCAGGCAGGGGAGAGACCCAGTACTTC
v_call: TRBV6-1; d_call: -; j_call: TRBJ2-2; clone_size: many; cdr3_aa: CASSEAHGNTGELFF; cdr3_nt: TGTGCCAGCAGTGAAGCACACGGGAACACCGGGGAGCTGTTTTTT
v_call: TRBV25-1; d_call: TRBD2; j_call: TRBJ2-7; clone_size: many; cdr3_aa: CASSDPRTSGSYEQYF; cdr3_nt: TGTGCCAGCAGTGACCCCCGGACTAGCGGGAGTTACGAGCAGTACTTC
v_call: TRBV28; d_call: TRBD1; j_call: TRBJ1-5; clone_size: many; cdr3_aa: CASSLWTGTRVGRPQHF; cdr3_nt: TGTGCCAGCAGTTTGTGGACAGGGACGAGGGTAGGGCGGCCCCAGCATTTT
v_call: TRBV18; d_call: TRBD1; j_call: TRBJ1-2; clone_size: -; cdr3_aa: CASCPGQGYGYTF; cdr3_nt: TGTGCCAGCTGTCCGGGACAGGGCTATGGCTACACCTTC
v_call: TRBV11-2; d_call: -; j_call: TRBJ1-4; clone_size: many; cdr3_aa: CASSLDTGGEKLFF; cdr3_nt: TGTGCCAGCAGCTTAGACACGGGGGGTGAAAAACTGTTTTTT
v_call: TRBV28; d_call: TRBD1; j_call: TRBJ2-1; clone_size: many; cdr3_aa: CASSFRQGLDEQFF; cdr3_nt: TGTGCCAGCAGTTTTCGACAGGGGTTGGATGAGCAGTTCTTC
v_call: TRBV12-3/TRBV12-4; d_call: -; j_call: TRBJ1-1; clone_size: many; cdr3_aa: CASSLGANTEAFF; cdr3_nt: TGTGCCAGCAGTTTGGGGGCTAACACTGAAGCTTTCTTT
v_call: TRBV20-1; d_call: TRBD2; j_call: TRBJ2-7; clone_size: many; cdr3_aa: CSAIGTSGYEQYF; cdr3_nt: TGCAGTGCTATCGGGACTAGCGGATACGAGCAGTACTTC
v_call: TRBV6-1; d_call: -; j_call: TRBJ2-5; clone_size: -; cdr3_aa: CASSEADGPWKTQYF; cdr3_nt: TGTGCCAGCAGTGAAGCAGACGGACCGTGGAAGACCCAGTACTTC
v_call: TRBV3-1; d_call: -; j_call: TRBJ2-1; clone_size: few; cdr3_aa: CASSPLRVFTEQFF; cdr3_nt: TGTGCCAGCAGCCCCCTGAGGGTTTTCACTGAGCAGTTCTTC
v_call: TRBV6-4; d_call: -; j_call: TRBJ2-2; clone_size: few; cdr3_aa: CASSDGSTGELFF; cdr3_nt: TGTGCCAGCAGTGACGGGAGCACCGGGGAGCTGTTTTTT
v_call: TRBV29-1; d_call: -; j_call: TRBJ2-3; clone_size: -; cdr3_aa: CSVKRSSGSTDTQYF; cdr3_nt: TGCAGCGTTAAAAGGTCCAGCGGAAGCACAGATACGCAGTATTTT
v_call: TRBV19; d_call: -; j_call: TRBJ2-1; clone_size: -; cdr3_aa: CASSAERVYNEQFF; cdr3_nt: TGTGCCAGTAGTGCCGAACGGGTTTACAATGAGCAGTTCTTC
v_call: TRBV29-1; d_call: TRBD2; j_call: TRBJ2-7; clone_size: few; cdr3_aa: CSATTSGYYEQYF; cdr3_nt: TGCAGCGCTACTACTAGCGGGTACTACGAGCAGTACTTC
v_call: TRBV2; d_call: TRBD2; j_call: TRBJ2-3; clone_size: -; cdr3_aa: CASSTKRDGTDTQYF; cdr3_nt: TGTGCCAGCAGTACCAAGCGGGATGGCACAGATACGCAGTATTTT
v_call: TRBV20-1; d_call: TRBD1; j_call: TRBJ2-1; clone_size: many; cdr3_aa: CSAESEMRDRALNEQFF; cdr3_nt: TGCAGTGCCGAATCAGAGATGCGGGACAGGGCACTCAATGAGCAGTTCTTC
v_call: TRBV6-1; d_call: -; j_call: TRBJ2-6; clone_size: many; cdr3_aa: CASNRQGAGANVLTF; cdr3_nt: TGTGCCAGCAACAGGCAAGGCGCTGGGGCCAACGTCCTGACTTTC
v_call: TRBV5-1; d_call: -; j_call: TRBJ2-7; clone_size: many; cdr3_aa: CASSYDTHYEQYF; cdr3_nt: TGCGCCAGCAGCTACGACACTCACTACGAGCAGTACTTC
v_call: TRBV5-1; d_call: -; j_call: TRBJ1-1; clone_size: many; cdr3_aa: CASSLGQQNTEAFF; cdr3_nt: TGCGCCAGCAGCTTGGGACAACAGAACACTGAAGCTTTCTTT
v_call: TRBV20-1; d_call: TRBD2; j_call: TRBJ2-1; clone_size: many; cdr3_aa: CSARRLADYNEQFF; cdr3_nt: TGCAGTGCCCGGCGTCTAGCGGATTACAATGAGCAGTTCTTC
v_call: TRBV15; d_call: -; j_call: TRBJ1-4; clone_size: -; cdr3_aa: CATSRDRSPEKLFF; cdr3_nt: TGTGCCACCAGCAGAGATAGGTCCCCTGAAAAACTGTTTTTT
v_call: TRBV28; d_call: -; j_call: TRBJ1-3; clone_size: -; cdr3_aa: CASSSQGINSGNTIYF; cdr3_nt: TGTGCCAGCAGTTCCCAGGGTATCAATTCTGGAAACACCATATATTTT
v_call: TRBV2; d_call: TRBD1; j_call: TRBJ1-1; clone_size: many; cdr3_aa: CASSVRQGWTEAFF; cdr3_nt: TGTGCCAGCAGTGTCAGACAGGGTTGGACTGAAGCTTTCTTT
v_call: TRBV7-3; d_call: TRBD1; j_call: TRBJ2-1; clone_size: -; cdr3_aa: CASSSTGGRDEQFF; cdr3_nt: TGTGCCAGCAGCTCTACAGGGGGCAGGGATGAGCAGTTCTTC
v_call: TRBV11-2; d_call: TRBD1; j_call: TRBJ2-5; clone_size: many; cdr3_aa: CASSFPGQGNQYF; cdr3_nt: TGTGCCAGCAGCTTCCCGGGACAGGGGAACCAGTACTTC
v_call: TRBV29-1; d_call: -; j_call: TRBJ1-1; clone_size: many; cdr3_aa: CSVEKVTGNTEAFF; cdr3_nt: TGCAGCGTTGAAAAGGTTACGGGTAACACTGAAGCTTTCTTT
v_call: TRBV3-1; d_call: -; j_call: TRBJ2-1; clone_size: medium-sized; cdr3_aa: CASSQEYRDLYNEQFF; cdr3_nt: TGTGCCAGCAGCCAAGAATACAGGGATTTATACAATGAGCAGTTCTTC
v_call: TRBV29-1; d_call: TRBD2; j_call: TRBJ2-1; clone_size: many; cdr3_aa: CSVEEGLVGKNEQFF; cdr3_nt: TGCAGCGTTGAAGAGGGACTAGTGGGCAAAAATGAGCAGTTCTTC
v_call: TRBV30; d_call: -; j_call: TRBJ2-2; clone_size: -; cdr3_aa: CAWTSPGASAHTGELFF; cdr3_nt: TGTGCCTGGACCTCCCCCGGGGCAAGCGCCCACACCGGGGAGCTGTTTTTT
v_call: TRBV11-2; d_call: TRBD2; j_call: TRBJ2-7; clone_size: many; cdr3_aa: CASSLLAGIYEQYF; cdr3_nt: TGTGCCAGCAGCTTACTAGCGGGGATCTACGAGCAGTACTTC
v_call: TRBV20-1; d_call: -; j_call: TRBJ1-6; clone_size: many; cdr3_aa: CSARVPLPRGSPLHF; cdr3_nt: TGCAGTGCTAGAGTCCCACTCCCTAGGGGTTCACCCCTCCACTTT
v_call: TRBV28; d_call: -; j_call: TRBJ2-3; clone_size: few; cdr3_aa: CASSRYGHSDTQYF; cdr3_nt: TGTGCCAGCAGTAGATATGGACATTCCGATACGCAGTATTTT
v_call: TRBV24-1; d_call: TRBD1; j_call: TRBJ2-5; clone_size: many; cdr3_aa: CATSETPRGIQETQYF; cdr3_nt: TGTGCCACCAGTGAGACCCCCAGGGGGATTCAAGAGACCCAGTACTTC
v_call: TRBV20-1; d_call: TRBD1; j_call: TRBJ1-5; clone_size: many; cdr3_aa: CSARRQGLGQPQHF; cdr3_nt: TGCAGTGCTAGACGACAGGGTTTGGGTCAGCCCCAGCATTTT
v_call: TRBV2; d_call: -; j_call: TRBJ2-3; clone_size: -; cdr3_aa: CASSGGGWPDTQYF; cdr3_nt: TGTGCCAGCAGTGGGGGGGGCTGGCCAGATACGCAGTATTTT
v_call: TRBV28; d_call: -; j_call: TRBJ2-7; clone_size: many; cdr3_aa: CATKGPLEQYF; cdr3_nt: TGTGCCACCAAAGGACCCCTCGAGCAGTACTTC
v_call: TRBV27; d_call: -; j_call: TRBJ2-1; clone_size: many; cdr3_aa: CASKFGTGPNEQFF; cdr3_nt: TGTGCCAGCAAGTTCGGGACGGGGCCCAATGAGCAGTTCTTC